The 29 T cell receptor beta chains in this list originate from one sample, sequenced in a study of blood T cell repertoires in COVID-19. Clones were sequenced by immunoSEQ multiplex PCR, and TCRdb holds only the in-frame ones, with some missing. Counted here are about 140,000 clones, about four fifths occurring once; the ten biggest clones make up 7% to 10%. Source material: peripheral blood. The receptors shown here come from a human donor in a cohort sampled during active COVID-19.

V gene TRBV6-4 combines with J gene TRBJ1-3; TRBD1 is a possible D gene (5 bases). V was trimmed by 3 bases and J by 4 bases, leaving 13 bases between them. This CDR3 has 15 amino acids. Germline lookup yields CDR1 MRHNA and CDR2 SNTAGT. This chain's CDR3 is CASSEGRVQGNTIYF. CDR3 nucleotides: TGTGCCAGCAGTGAGGGCAGGGTGCAAGGAAACACCATATATTTT.

The chain uses TRBV5-1 and TRBJ2-3; 7 bases are a match to TRBD2. The CDR3 consists of 17 residues. Germline V gene lookup returns CDR1 SGHRS and CDR2 YFSETQ. J lost 5 bases, V lost 4 bases, and 16 bases had no gene match. The CDR3 loop reads CASSPQDLADRGDTQYF. Written as DNA, the CDR3 is TGCGCCAGCAGCCCCCAGGATCTAGCGGATAGGGGAGATACGCAGTATTTT.

The chain joins TRBV27 to TRBJ1-1, with D unclear. Per germline, CDR1 MNHEY and CDR2 SMNVEV (reference sequence). Between the trimmed V and J ends, which lost 6 bases and 3 bases, there was a span of 11 bases. The CDR3 loop spans 13 amino acids. The CDR3 spells CASRSDGDTEAFF. Written as DNA, the CDR3 is TGTGCCAGCAGGTCCGACGGAGACACTGAAGCTTTCTTT.

This sequence joins TRBV5-1 and TRBJ2-2; maybe TRBD1 (6 bases). The CDR3 is 16 residues long. Trimming cost V 2 bases and J 3 bases, with 14 bases left between them. From germline, CDR1 is SGHRS and CDR2 YFSETQ. This CDR3 reads CASSLQGSGYTGELFF. CDR3 sequence (DNA): TGCGCCAGCAGCTTACAGGGTAGTGGGTACACCGGGGAGCTGTTTTTT.

This chain connects TRBV4-1 to TRBJ2-3, with 7 bases that match TRBD1. The V gene end was trimmed by 0 bases and the J gene end by 14 bases; junction bases not matched to a gene: 8. Germline lookup yields CDR1 MGHRA and CDR2 YSYEKL. The CDR3 length is 13 residues. This chain's CDR3 is CASSQDPTGLGYF. The CDR3 coding sequence is TGCGCCAGCAGCCAAGATCCGACAGGGCTGGGGTATTTT.

J is TRBJ1-2 and V is TRBV4-3; 11 nucleotides agree with TRBD1. Germline values: CDR1 LGHNA, CDR2 YSLEER. The V gene end was trimmed by 1 base and the J gene end by 4 bases; junction bases not matched to a gene: 5. The CDR3 is made up of 16 amino acids. The CDR3: CASSQARTGGGYGYTF. CDR3 coding DNA: TGCGCCAGCAGCCAAGCGAGGACAGGGGGCGGCTATGGCTACACCTTC.

A few counts support this clone. This rearrangement joins TRBV29-1 to TRBJ2-7; tentatively, D is TRBD2 (6 bases). V lost 4 bases and J lost 7, with 14 bases in between. Germline CDR1 SQVTM, CDR2 ANQGSEA. CDR3 size: 12 residues. CDR3 region: CSVGGTQNEQYF. The CDR3 DNA sequence: TGCAGCGTTGGGGGGACTCAGAATGAGCAGTACTTC.

V usage is TRBV5-5 and J usage is TRBJ1-2, with TRBD1 matching over 7 bases. The CDR3 has 15 amino acids. CDR1 and CDR2 from the germline V gene are SGHKS and YYEKEE (reference sequence). Germline trimming cut 0 bases from V and 4 bases from J; bases unmatched to any gene: 6. CDR3 amino acids: CASSLEGDSFYGYTF. The CDR3 nucleotides read TGTGCCAGCAGCTTGGAGGGGGACAGCTTCTATGGCTACACCTTC.

This clone was recorded only once. The V and J genes are TRBV5-1 and TRBJ2-7; D is possibly TRBD2 (5 bases). This CDR3 comprises 14 residues. The germline gives CDR1 SGHRS, CDR2 YFSETQ. With 0 bases removed from V and 4 bases from J, the gap between germline ends came to 11 bases. DNA of the CDR3: TGCGCCAGCAGCTTGGCGGGGTGGGGATACGAGCAGTACTTC. This translates into CASSLAGWGYEQYF. The full variable domain, its missing parts supplied by reference TRBV5-1 and TRBJ2-7, is KAGVTQTPRYLIKTRGQQVTLSCSPISGHRSVSWYQQTPGQGLQFLFEYFSETQRNKGNFPGRFSGRQFSNSRSEMNVSTLELGDSALYLCASSLAGWGYEQYFGPGTRLTVT.

The genes are TRBV18 and TRBJ2-5; TRBD1 matches at 12 bases. The ends lost 3 bases at V and 4 bases at J; junction bases unmatched: 3. The CDR3 consists of 15 residues. Germline V gives CDR1 KGHSH, CDR2 LQKENI. The CDR3 DNA reads TGTGCCAGCTCACCGGGACAGGGGGCAAGAGAGACCCAGTACTTC. Encoded protein: CASSPGQGARETQYF.

The chain combines TRBV10-3 with TRBJ2-7; 15 bases fit TRBD2. Germline V CDR1 and CDR2: ENHRY, SYGVKD. The V and J ends lost 3 bases and 6 bases, in that order; junction bases with no gene match: 18. The CDR3 loop spans 20 amino acids. Here the CDR3 DNA reads TGTGCCATCAGTGAAAAAGAGCGGACTAGCGGGAGGGCCCTAGTTGGCGAGCAGTACTTC. Residues: CAISEKERTSGRALVGEQYF.

The genes are TRBV28 and TRBJ2-1; 11 bases align to TRBD2. Germline assignment: CDR1 MDHEN and CDR2 SYDVKM. V lost 6 bases and J lost 3; bases outside the gene matches: 4. This CDR3 region has 15 residues. DNA of the CDR3: TGTGCCAGCAGGGGTAGCGGGAGGGACTACAATGAGCAGTTCTTC. Translation: CASRGSGRDYNEQFF.

J is TRBJ1-1 and V is TRBV2; tentatively, D is TRBD1 (6 bases). The V gene's germline CDR1 is SNHLY and CDR2 FYNNEI. Trimming shortened V by 5 bases and J by 11 bases, and 15 bases separated the two germline ends. The CDR3 totals 12 residues. In DNA, the CDR3 is TGTGCCAGCAGTTACGGGACATTTCAGGCTTTCTTT. Translation: CASSYGTFQAFF.

The count of this clone is one. The chain employs TRBV5-1 and TRBJ2-2; perhaps TRBD2 as D (7 bases). The CDR3 is 17 residues long. The V gene's germline CDR1 is SGHRS and CDR2 YFSETQ. V was pared by 5 bases and J by 2 bases, with 19 bases between. CDR3 in DNA: TGCGCCAGCAGTCCTGGGGGGGCAGCGCAAAACACCGGGGAGCTGTTTTTT. The encoded protein is CASSPGGAAQNTGELFF.

The chain carries TRBV28 and TRBJ1-2; 7 bases align to TRBD1. CDR3 length: 13 residues. V shed 5 bases and J 2 bases; nucleotides not matched to a gene: 2. From germline, CDR1 is MDHEN and CDR2 SYDVKM. CDR3 sequence: CASSAQGNYGYTF. The CDR3 nucleotides are TGTGCCAGCAGTGCACAGGGGAACTATGGCTACACCTTC.

The chain couples TRBV7-9 to TRBJ1-1; tentatively, D is TRBD1 (5 bases). The CDR3 extends over 14 amino acids. Germline lookup yields CDR1 SEHNR and CDR2 FQNEAQ (reference sequence). The V end was cut by 0 bases, the J end by 7 bases, with 12 bases between. The CDR3 loop is CASSLAGARNEAFF. CDR3 coding DNA: TGTGCCAGCAGCTTAGCTGGGGCGAGGAATGAAGCTTTCTTT.

The V call is TRBV4-2, the J call TRBJ1-1; no reliable D call. This CDR3 is built from 14 residues. Per the germline V gene, CDR1 is LGHNA and CDR2 is YNFKEQ. V was shortened by 0 bases and J by 1 base, with 6 bases between the two germline ends. The CDR3 region has the DNA TGTGCCAGCAGCCAAGAGGGCACGAACACTGAAGCTTTCTTT. Amino acid sequence: CASSQEGTNTEAFF.

The CDR3 spells CASSPLDSHNSPLHF. The CDR3 DNA follows: TGTGCCAGCTCACCACTGGACAGCCATAATTCACCCCTCCACTTT. The genes are TRBV18 and TRBJ1-6; possibly TRBD1 for D (6 bases). The CDR3 contains 15 residues. V lost 1 base and J 5 bases, leaving 9 bases between the germline ends. From germline, CDR1 is KGHSH and CDR2 LQKENI.

The chain employs TRBV6-2 or TRBV6-3 and TRBJ2-5, with D possibly being TRBD2 (5 bases). The CDR3 runs 14 residues. V was clipped by 2 bases and J by 1 base, with 8 bases between them. The germline gives CDR1 MNHEY, CDR2 SVGEGT. The CDR3 region has the DNA TGTGCCAGCAGTTACGCGGGCTTCCAAGAGACCCAGTACTTC. Translated, it gives CASSYAGFQETQYF.

This clone came up a few times. The chain is built from TRBV28 and TRBJ2-5, with TRBD1 identical over 8 bases. The junction had 13 bases not matched to a gene; V was cut back by 6 bases and J by 4 bases. The length of the CDR3 is 16 residues. The V gene's germline CDR1 is MDHEN and CDR2 SYDVKM. CDR3 loop: CASSYGTGLVGETQYF. The CDR3 DNA sequence: TGTGCCAGCAGCTACGGGACAGGTCTGGTAGGAGAGACCCAGTACTTC.

The V and J genes are TRBV5-1 and TRBJ2-2; perhaps TRBD2 as D (6 bases). Germline CDR1 is SGHRS and CDR2 is YFSETQ. V lost 0 bases, J lost 6 bases, and 9 bases lay in between. This CDR3 spans 14 amino acids. The CDR3 spells CASSLGTGAGELFF. As DNA, the CDR3 is TGCGCCAGCAGCTTGGGGACGGGGGCCGGGGAGCTGTTTTTT.

This clone was seen once. This chain links TRBV7-9 with TRBJ2-3; TRBD2 aligns across 10 bases. Germline CDR1 is SEHNR and CDR2 is FQNEAQ (reference sequence). The CDR3 covers 15 residues. The V and J ends lost 2 bases and 6 bases, in that order; junction bases with no gene match: 5. CDR3 amino acids: CASSLPSGSADTQYF. Written as DNA, the CDR3 is TGTGCCAGCAGCTTACCTAGCGGGAGTGCGGATACGCAGTATTTT. Complete variable domain (other parts from reference TRBV7-9 and TRBJ2-3): DTGVSQNPRHKITKRGQNVTFRCDPISEHNRLYWYRQTLGQGPEFLTYFQNEAQLEKSRLLSDRFSAERPKGSFSTLEIQRTEQGDSAMYLCASSLPSGSADTQYFGPGTRLTVL.

V usage is TRBV6-5 and J usage is TRBJ2-5; D perhaps matches TRBD2 (7 bases). The germline V gene encodes CDR1 MNHEY and CDR2 SVGAGI. Trimming shortened V by 0 bases and J by 2 bases, and 13 bases separated the two germline ends. This CDR3 is 16 amino acids long. Here the CDR3 reads CASSYSPGGGQETQYF. The CDR3 coding sequence is TGTGCCAGCAGTTACTCGCCGGGGGGCGGGCAAGAGACCCAGTACTTC.

The rearrangement links TRBV6-2 or TRBV6-3 to TRBJ2-3; no firm D call. Germline CDR1 and CDR2: MNHEY and SVGEGT. Trimming removed 0 bases at V and 7 bases at J, with 14 bases between. The CDR3 is 15 amino acids. The CDR3 nucleotides are TGTGCCAGCAGTTACTCCACCGTAAGCACGTATACGCAGTATTTT. Protein product: CASSYSTVSTYTQYF.

The chain carries TRBV5-5 and TRBJ1-1; 9 bases align to TRBD1. Germline V gene lookup returns CDR1 SGHKS and CDR2 YYEKEE (reference sequence). With V trimmed by 4 bases and J by 2 bases, 12 bases remained unmatched. The CDR3 sequence is 17 residues long. This chain's CDR3 is CASSDGTGLASNTEAFF. The CDR3 DNA is TGTGCCAGCAGCGACGGGACAGGGTTGGCATCCAACACTGAAGCTTTCTTT.

This chain connects TRBV19 to TRBJ2-7; 9 bases are a match to TRBD2. The CDR3 loop spans 15 amino acids. CDR1 is LNHDA and CDR2 is SQIVND in the germline V gene (reference sequence). Losses at the gene ends were 5 bases for V and 1 base for J; bases not matched to a gene: 6. CDR3 nucleotide sequence: TGTGCCAGTAGTGGTAGCGGGAGATCTTCCTACGAGCAGTACTTC. This gives the protein CASSGSGRSSYEQYF.

The chain combines TRBV4-1 with TRBJ2-7, with a tentative D call TRBD2 (6 bases). The CDR3 is 15 amino acids. Germline-derived CDR1 and CDR2 are MGHRA and YSYEKL. The germline V and J ends were trimmed by 0 bases and 4 bases, with 13 bases remaining between them. The CDR3 spells CASSQEAPGGYEQYF. CDR3 nucleotides: TGCGCCAGCAGCCAAGAAGCGCCCGGGGGATACGAGCAGTACTTC.

The chain employs TRBV6-5 and TRBJ2-1; TRBD2 matches 13 bases. The ends lost 6 bases at V and 8 bases at J; junction bases unmatched: 4. Germline CDR1 reads MNHEY; CDR2 reads SVGAGI. This CDR3 contains 14 residues. In DNA, the CDR3 is TGTGCCAGCAGGCGGACTAGCGGGAGATATGAGCAGTTCTTC. Encoded protein: CASRRTSGRYEQFF.

This sequence joins TRBV27 and TRBJ1-5; tentative D call: TRBD1 (5 bases). Germline assignment: CDR1 MNHEY and CDR2 SMNVEV (reference sequence). V lost 0 bases to trimming and J lost 2 bases, with 14 bases between them. This CDR3 region has 17 residues. The CDR3 DNA follows: TGTGCCAGCAGTTTATCGAACAGGACCACTCGCAATCAGCCCCAGCATTTT. It codes for CASSLSNRTTRNQPQHF.